This record covers a single T cell receptor (beta chain). The source of the sample is a study of cytomegalovirus exposure and HLA in healthy donors. Researchers ran the PCR with 60 Vbeta and 13 Jbeta primers. Data came from immunoSEQ multiplex PCR; TCRdb stores just in-frame clones and leaves some out. The repertoire holds roughly 120,000 clones, with about 59% as singletons. This CDR3 has 15 amino acids. Germline V gives CDR1 KGHSH, CDR2 LQKENI. V dropped 6 bases and J dropped 0; count of bases not matched to a gene: 4. The sequenced sample was PBMCs. This receptor was obtained from a woman between 35 and 50 years old in good health and CMV-seropositive. The chain employs TRBV18 and TRBJ2-1, with TRBD2 identical over 8 bases. Here the CDR3 DNA reads TGTGCCAGCTCGGACAGCGGGAGCTCCTACAATGAGCAGTTCTTC. This gives the protein CASSDSGSSYNEQFF.